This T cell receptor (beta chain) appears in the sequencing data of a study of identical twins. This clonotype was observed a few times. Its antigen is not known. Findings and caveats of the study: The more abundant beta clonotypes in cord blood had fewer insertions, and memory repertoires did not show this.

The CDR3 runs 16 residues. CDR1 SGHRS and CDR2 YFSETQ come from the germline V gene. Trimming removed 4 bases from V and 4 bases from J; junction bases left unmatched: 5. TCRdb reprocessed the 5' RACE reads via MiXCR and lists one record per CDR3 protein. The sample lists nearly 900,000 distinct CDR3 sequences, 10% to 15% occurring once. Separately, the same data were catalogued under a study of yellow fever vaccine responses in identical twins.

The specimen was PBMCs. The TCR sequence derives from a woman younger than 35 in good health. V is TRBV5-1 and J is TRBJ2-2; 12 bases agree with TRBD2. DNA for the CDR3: TGCGCCAGCAGCGAGGGACTAGCGGGTCCCACCGGGGAGCTGTTTTTT. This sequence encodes CASSEGLAGPTGELFF.